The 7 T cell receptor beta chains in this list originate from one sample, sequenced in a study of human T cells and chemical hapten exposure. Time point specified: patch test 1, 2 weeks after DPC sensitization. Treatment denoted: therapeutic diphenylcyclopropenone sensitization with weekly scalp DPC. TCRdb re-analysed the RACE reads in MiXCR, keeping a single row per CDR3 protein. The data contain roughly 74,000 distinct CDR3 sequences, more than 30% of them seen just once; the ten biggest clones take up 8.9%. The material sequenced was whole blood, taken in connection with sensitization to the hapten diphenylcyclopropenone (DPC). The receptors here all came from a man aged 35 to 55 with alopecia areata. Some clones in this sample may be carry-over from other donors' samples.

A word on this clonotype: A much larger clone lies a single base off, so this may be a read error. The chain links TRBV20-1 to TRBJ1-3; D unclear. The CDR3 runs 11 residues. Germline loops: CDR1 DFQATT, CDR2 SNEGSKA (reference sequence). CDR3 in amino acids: CSAQVGNTVYF. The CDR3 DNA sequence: TGCAGTGCCCAGGTCGGAAACACCGTATATTTT.

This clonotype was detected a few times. The CDR3 protein is CSAISQGFGSNQPQHF. For the CDR3, the DNA is TGCAGTGCGATTTCACAGGGTTTTGGGAGCAATCAGCCCCAGCATTTT. The chain links TRBV20-1 to TRBJ1-5; tentatively, D is TRBD1 (6 bases). V lost 6 bases, J lost 1 base, and 19 bases lay in between. Germline CDR1 reads DFQATT; CDR2 reads SNEGSKA (reference sequence). This CDR3 has 16 amino acids.

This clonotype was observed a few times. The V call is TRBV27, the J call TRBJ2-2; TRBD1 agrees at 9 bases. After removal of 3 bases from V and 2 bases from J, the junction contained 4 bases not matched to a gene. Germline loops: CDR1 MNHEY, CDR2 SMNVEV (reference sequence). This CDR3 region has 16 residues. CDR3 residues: CASSFRGQGNTGELFF. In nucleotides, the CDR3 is TGTGCCAGCAGTTTTCGGGGACAGGGTAACACCGGGGAGCTGTTTTTT.

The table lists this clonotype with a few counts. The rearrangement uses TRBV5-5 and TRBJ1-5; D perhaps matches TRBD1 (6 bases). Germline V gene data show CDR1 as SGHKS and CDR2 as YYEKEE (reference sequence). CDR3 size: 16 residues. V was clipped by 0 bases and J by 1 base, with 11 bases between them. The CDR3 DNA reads TGTGCCAGCAGCTTGGCACAGGGCGAGAGCAATCAGCCCCAGCATTTT. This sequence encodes CASSLAQGESNQPQHF.

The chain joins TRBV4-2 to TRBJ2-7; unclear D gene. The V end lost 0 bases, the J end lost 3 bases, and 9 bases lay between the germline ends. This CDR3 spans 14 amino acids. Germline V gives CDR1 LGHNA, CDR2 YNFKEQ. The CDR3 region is CASSQDQHHYEQYF. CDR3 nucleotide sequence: TGTGCCAGCAGCCAAGATCAACATCACTACGAGCAGTACTTC.

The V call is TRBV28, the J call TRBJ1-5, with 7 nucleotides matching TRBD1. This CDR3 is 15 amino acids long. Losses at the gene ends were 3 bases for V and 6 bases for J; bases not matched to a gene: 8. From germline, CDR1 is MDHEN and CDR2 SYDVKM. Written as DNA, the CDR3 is TGTGCCAGCAGTTTCCCCGACAGGGCGCCTCAGCCCCAGCATTTT. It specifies CASSFPDRAPQPQHF.

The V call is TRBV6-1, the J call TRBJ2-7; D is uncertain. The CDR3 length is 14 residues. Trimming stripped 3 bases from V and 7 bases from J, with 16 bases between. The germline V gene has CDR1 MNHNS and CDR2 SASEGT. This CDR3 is CASSDVGTTGEQYF. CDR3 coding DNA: TGTGCCAGCAGTGATGTCGGCACTACCGGGGAGCAGTACTTC.